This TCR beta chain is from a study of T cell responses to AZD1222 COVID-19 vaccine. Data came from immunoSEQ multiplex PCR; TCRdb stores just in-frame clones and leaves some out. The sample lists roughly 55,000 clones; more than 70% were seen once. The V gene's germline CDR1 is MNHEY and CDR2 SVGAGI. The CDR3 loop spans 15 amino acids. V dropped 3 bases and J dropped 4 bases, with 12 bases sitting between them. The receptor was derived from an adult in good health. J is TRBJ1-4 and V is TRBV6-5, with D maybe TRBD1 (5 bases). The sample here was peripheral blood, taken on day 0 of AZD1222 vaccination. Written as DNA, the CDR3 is TGTGCCAGCAGTTATACAGGTTCTAGTAATGAAAAACTGTTTTTT. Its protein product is CASSYTGSSNEKLFF.